This T cell receptor (beta chain) derives from a study of T cell repertoires in cytomegalovirus infection. Background on the study: CMV infection plus the matching HLA type was flagged by public TCR beta signatures.

This clonotype was counted between two and nine times. As yet, its antigen is unknown. TCRdb reprocessed the reads with MiXCR, giving one entry per CDR3 protein. This table holds some 350,000 distinct CDR3 sequences, 15% to 20% found once. Whole-study results and caveats: There were carriers of CMV plus the relevant HLA, and cumulative public TCR beta family frequency identified them.

The CDR3 contains 13 residues. The ends were cut back, 8 bases at V and 7 bases at J, with 15 bases in the middle. Per germline, CDR1 LGHDT and CDR2 YNNKEL (reference sequence). The clonotype originates from a human donor in good health (CMV status not recorded). Some clones in this sample may be carry-over from other donors' samples. Input material: PBMCs. This rearrangement joins TRBV3-1 to TRBJ2-1, with D tentatively TRBD2 (5 bases). DNA of the CDR3: TGTGCCAGCGGTAGAGGGTATGGGAATGAGCAGTTCTTC. Protein: CASGRGYGNEQFF.